Following are 11 T cell receptor beta chains from one sample sequenced in a study of cytomegalovirus exposure and HLA in healthy donors. PCR was performed using 60 Vbeta and 13 Jbeta primers. Clones were read by immunoSEQ multiplex PCR, and TCRdb kept only the in-frame ones, dropping some. The repertoire shows roughly 73,000 clones; the top ten hold about an eighth. The sequencing input was PBMCs. These receptors all come from a man aged 45-65 years in good health and CMV-seropositive.

J is TRBJ1-2 and V is TRBV18; TRBD1 agrees at 8 bases. V gave up 3 bases and J gave up 3 bases; unmatched junction bases: 6. The germline V gene has CDR1 KGHSH and CDR2 LQKENI. The CDR3 covers 15 residues. The CDR3 here is CASSPGQGRDYGYTF. The CDR3, as DNA: TGTGCCAGCTCACCCGGACAGGGAAGGGACTATGGCTACACCTTC.

The CDR3 loop reads CASSALAGGPQYF. The CDR3 region has the DNA TGTGCCAGCAGTGCCCTCGCGGGGGGACCCCAGTACTTC. V and J are TRBV6-4 and TRBJ2-5; 8 bases are a match to TRBD2. Looked up from germline, CDR1 is MRHNA and CDR2 is SNTAGT. Losses at the gene ends were 4 bases for V and 9 bases for J; bases not matched to a gene: 7. The CDR3 is made up of 13 amino acids.

CDR3 DNA: TGCAGCGTGGCCAGTGACAGGGACCAAGAGACCCAGTACTTC. Amino acid sequence: CSVASDRDQETQYF. This sequence joins TRBV29-1 and TRBJ2-5, with TRBD1 matching 7 bases. There are 14 residues in the CDR3. The J segment lost 0 bases and the V segment lost 6 bases, leaving 7 bases of the junction unmatched. The germline gives CDR1 SQVTM, CDR2 ANQGSEA.

The rearrangement uses TRBV9 and TRBJ2-2; D ambiguous. In germline, CDR1 is SGDLS, CDR2 YYNGEE. The ends were cut back, 0 bases at V and 3 bases at J, with 6 bases in the middle. CDR3 size: 14 residues. CDR3 in amino acids: CASSVVSYTGELFF. The CDR3 coding sequence is TGTGCCAGCAGCGTAGTTTCCTACACCGGGGAGCTGTTTTTT. Drawing the rest from reference TRBV9 and TRBJ2-2, the complete variable domain is DSGVTQTPKHLITATGQRVTLRCSPRSGDLSVYWYQQSLDQGLQFLIQYYNGEERAKGNILERFSAQQFPDLHSELNLSSLELGDSALYFCASSVVSYTGELFFGEGSRLTVL.

As to this clone: In the same sample, other DNA sequences code for this CDR3. The chain uses TRBV5-6 and TRBJ1-4, with 11 bases lining up with TRBD1. CDR3 length equals 16 residues. V lost 3 bases, J lost 8 bases, and 9 bases stayed unmatched. Germline V gives CDR1 SGHDT, CDR2 YYEEEE. The CDR3 loop is CASSSWTGGIEEKLFF. The CDR3 coding sequence is TGTGCCAGCAGCTCCTGGACAGGGGGCATCGAGGAAAAACTGTTTTTT.

This rearrangement joins TRBV5-1 to TRBJ2-7; 8 positions match TRBD1. Germline CDR1 is SGHRS and CDR2 is YFSETQ. J was trimmed by 3 bases and V by 4 bases; bases with no gene match: 3. This CDR3 is built from 13 residues. CDR3 loop: CASSLGTGYEQYV. The DNA of the CDR3 is TGCGCCAGCAGCCTAGGGACAGGCTACGAGCAGTACGTC.

J is TRBJ1-1 and V is TRBV12-5, with D perhaps matching TRBD1 (5 bases). CDR3 length: 13 amino acids. CDR1 is LGHNT and CDR2 is FRNRAP in the germline V gene. The V end lost 1 base, the J end lost 7 bases, and 10 bases lay between the germline ends. The CDR3 region is CASGLARGVEAFF. CDR3 DNA sequence: TGTGCTAGTGGTTTGGCCCGGGGGGTTGAAGCTTTCTTT.

The V and J genes are TRBV5-1 and TRBJ2-1; TRBD1 matches 10 bases. Germline V gives CDR1 SGHRS, CDR2 YFSETQ. The CDR3 covers 15 residues. V lost 5 bases to trimming and J lost 6 bases; unmatched junction nucleotides: 8. The CDR3 sequence: CASSLGQGDRNEQFF. CDR3 DNA: TGCGCCAGCAGTCTTGGACAGGGGGATCGCAATGAGCAGTTCTTC.

The chain recombines TRBV9 with TRBJ1-3; the match to TRBD1 covers 8 bases. Germline V gene data show CDR1 as SGDLS and CDR2 as YYNGEE. Trimming removed 4 bases from V and 11 bases from J; junction bases left unmatched: 8. The CDR3 covers 13 residues. CDR3 protein: CASSPGQGSAIYF. The CDR3 DNA sequence: TGTGCCAGCAGCCCCGGACAGGGTTCTGCCATATATTTT.

CDR3 loop: CASSLTSGTYNEQFF. CDR3 in DNA: TGTGCCAGCAGTCTCACTAGCGGGACGTACAATGAGCAGTTCTTC. The V call is TRBV11-2, the J call TRBJ2-1; 10 positions match TRBD2. This CDR3 region has 15 residues. Germline assignment: CDR1 SGHAT and CDR2 FQNNGV. The V segment lost 6 bases and the J segment 4 bases; nucleotides outside the gene matches: 6.

The genes are TRBV2 and TRBJ1-5, with D tentatively TRBD1 (6 bases). In germline, CDR1 is SNHLY, CDR2 FYNNEI. V was clipped by 4 bases and J by 1 base, with 11 bases between them. The CDR3 runs 15 residues. In DNA, the CDR3 is TGTGCCAGCAGTGTGCGGCAGGGGAGCAATCAGCCCCAGCATTTT. Translated, it gives CASSVRQGSNQPQHF.